This T cell receptor beta chain was sequenced for a study of CD8 T cells in ankylosing spondylitis. Study observations and caveats: Reportedly, disease-linked clones are significantly enriched in ankylosing spondylitis patients' matched synovial fluid. A subset of motif variants has previously been described in the synovial fluid and blood of reactive arthritis.

The V end lost 3 bases, the J end lost 7 bases, and 9 bases lay between the germline ends. The CDR3 is 12 residues long. Per the germline V gene, CDR1 is LGHNA and CDR2 is YNFKEQ. TCRdb fed the 5' RACE reads into MiXCR, producing one record per CDR3 protein. The profile covers 250,000 to 350,000 distinct CDR3 sequences, with over 15% appearing a single time and roughly 8% taken by the ten largest. This clonotype was counted many times. Its cognate antigen is unknown. The rearrangement joins TRBV4-2 to TRBJ1-1, with D hard to call. Input material: blood, either unsorted or a sorted T cell fraction (not recorded which). The sequence derives from a male donor with ankylosing spondylitis or in good health (not recorded which). The CDR3 region is CASSQPGREAFF. The CDR3 DNA reads TGTGCCAGCAGCCAGCCCGGTCGTGAAGCTTTCTTT.